This is a list of T cell receptor beta chains from one sample in a study of blood T cell repertoires in COVID-19. Data came from immunoSEQ multiplex PCR; TCRdb stores just in-frame clones and leaves some out. The sample includes around 84,000 clones, around 80% of them seen just once. Sequencing was carried out using peripheral blood. The receptors were gathered from a man aged 80 or over with active or convalescent COVID-19. The CDR3 runs from the conserved cysteine through the conserved F or W. D genes are given only for firm matches. Rows give clone size only sometimes, using once, few, many, or a class for an expanded clone.

d_call,clone_size,j_call,v_call,cdr3_nt,cdr3_aa
TRBD2,NA,TRBJ2-5,TRBV4-1,TGCGCCAGCAGCCAAGGTGGTAGCGGGGGGGCCCGAGAGACCCAGTACTTC,CASSQGGSGGARETQYF
TRBD1,NA,TRBJ1-5,TRBV2,TGTGCCAGCAAAACGTCAGGGGGCGGCTTTGGCAATCAGCCCCAGCATTTT,CASKTSGGGFGNQPQHF
NA,NA,TRBJ1-3,TRBV7-9,TGTGCCAGCAGCCAGGGATTTGATGTAGACACCATATATTTT,CASSQGFDVDTIYF
NA,NA,TRBJ2-2,TRBV3-1/TRBV3-2,TGTGCCAGCAGCCAAGCAGCGGTAGACGGGGAGCTGTTTTTT,CASSQAAVDGELFF
TRBD1,NA,TRBJ2-5,TRBV7-6,TGTGCCAGCAGCTTCGGGACAGGGTGGCGAGAGACCCAGTACTTC,CASSFGTGWRETQYF
TRBD1,NA,TRBJ2-3,TRBV6-6,TGTGCCAGCAGTGACCGGGACAGGGGTTCAGATACGCAGTATTTT,CASSDRDRGSDTQYF
NA,NA,TRBJ2-3,TRBV7-8,TGTGCCAGCAGCTTAGAGCCCGGCGGGCAGTATTTT,CASSLEPGGQYF
TRBD1,few,TRBJ2-1,TRBV5-1,TGCGCCAGCAATCGGGACAGGGTGGGTGATGAGCAGTTCTTC,CASNRDRVGDEQFF
NA,NA,TRBJ1-3,TRBV3-1/TRBV3-2,TGTGCCAGCAGTCATTATACGGGCTCTGGAAACACCATATATTTT,CASSHYTGSGNTIYF
NA,once,TRBJ2-6,TRBV2,TGTGCCAGCAGCGGCAGCGGGTTCGGAGCCAACGTCCTGACTTTC,CASSGSGFGANVLTF
TRBD2,NA,TRBJ2-7,TRBV4-1,TGCGCCAGCAGCCAAGGAGAACTAGCGTACTACGAGCAGTACTTC,CASSQGELAYYEQYF
TRBD2,NA,TRBJ2-2,TRBV7-8,TGTGCCAGCAGCTTAGTGAGCGGGAGGGCGAACACCGGGGAGCTGTTTTTT,CASSLVSGRANTGELFF
TRBD1,NA,TRBJ1-5,TRBV2,TGTGCCAGCAGCGAAACAGACAGGGTGCGACAGCCCCAGCATTTT,CASSETDRVRQPQHF
NA,NA,TRBJ1-6,TRBV30,TGTGCCTGGAGAGGGGGGGGAAATTCACCCCTCCACTTT,CAWRGGGNSPLHF
TRBD1,NA,TRBJ2-7,TRBV7-3,TGTGCCAGCAGCGCCTCAGGGGGCCGGGATGTGCAGTACTTC,CASSASGGRDVQYF
NA,NA,TRBJ1-2,TRBV28,TGTGCCAGCAGCCCGGGGGGGATTTTGAACTATGGCTACACCTTC,CASSPGGILNYGYTF
NA,NA,TRBJ1-3,TRBV7-3,TGTGCCAGCAGCTTAGGAGTTTCTGGAAACACCATATATTTT,CASSLGVSGNTIYF
NA,NA,TRBJ2-1,TRBV12-5,TGTGCTAGTGGTTTGGGACTGGATAGGGAGCAGTTCTTC,CASGLGLDREQFF
NA,NA,TRBJ1-2,TRBV10-3,TGTGCCATCGGGGCCCTCTCAGGAGGCTACACCTTC,CAIGALSGGYTF
TRBD2,few,TRBJ2-1,TRBV14,TGTGCCAGCAGCCTACGGACTAGCGGGGGTTACAATGAGCAGTTCTTC,CASSLRTSGGYNEQFF
NA,NA,TRBJ1-6,TRBV3-1/TRBV3-2,TGTGCCAGCAGCCAAGGTGCAGGGCTCTATAATTCACCCCTCCACTTT,CASSQGAGLYNSPLHF
NA,NA,TRBJ2-2,TRBV29-1,TGCAGCGTTGTAGGGGGGGGCACCGGGGAGCTGTTTTTT,CSVVGGGTGELFF
TRBD2,NA,TRBJ2-1,TRBV6-2/TRBV6-3,TGTGCCAGCAGTTACACGCGAACTAGCGGGAGGCCGAGCTCCTACAATGAGCAGTTCTTC,CASSYTRTSGRPSSYNEQFF
NA,NA,TRBJ2-7,TRBV10-3,TGTGCCACCCAAGGGGGTCCAGCAGTTTACGAGCAGTACTTC,CATQGGPAVYEQYF
NA,NA,TRBJ2-7,TRBV15,TGTGCCACCAGCAGAGATCGAAGAGAGGGCGAGCAGTACTTC,CATSRDRREGEQYF
TRBD1,NA,TRBJ1-4,TRBV5-4,TGTGCCAGCAGCGCGGACAGGACTAATGAAAAACTGTTTTTT,CASSADRTNEKLFF
NA,NA,TRBJ2-2,TRBV5-1,TGCGCCAGCAGCTTGGCCGCAGGTGGGAACACCGGGGAGCTGTTTTTT,CASSLAAGGNTGELFF
TRBD1,once,TRBJ1-1,TRBV29-1,TGCAGCGTCAACGGGGCAGGGGGCGTCACTGAAGCTTTCTTT,CSVNGAGGVTEAFF
NA,NA,TRBJ1-3,TRBV5-1,TGCGCCAGCAGCGTACAGGGTTCTGGAAACACCATATATTTT,CASSVQGSGNTIYF
NA,once,TRBJ2-2,TRBV7-6,TGTGCCAGCAGCTCGGAGGGGGGGCTAATGACCGGGGAGCTGTTTTTT,CASSSEGGLMTGELFF
TRBD1,NA,TRBJ2-2,TRBV2,TGTGCCAGCAGTGGGGGACAGACCGGGGAGCTGTTTTTT,CASSGGQTGELFF
TRBD1,NA,TRBJ1-1,TRBV5-1,TGCGCCAGCAGCTACCAGGGGGCAGGGACTGAAGCTTTCTTT,CASSYQGAGTEAFF
NA,NA,TRBJ1-2,TRBV15,TGTGCCACCAGCAGAGTCTCCCCGGCAGGACAAGGGTGGGACTATGGCTACACCTTC,CATSRVSPAGQGWDYGYTF
NA,NA,TRBJ2-1,TRBV5-1,TGCGCCAGCAGCTGGGGGCCCGTCGCCTACAATGAGCAGTTCTTC,CASSWGPVAYNEQFF
NA,NA,TRBJ2-3,TRBV18,TGTGCCAGCTCACCACGATCAACCTACCTAGGCACAGATACGCAGTATTTT,CASSPRSTYLGTDTQYF
TRBD1,NA,TRBJ2-5,TRBV7-3,TGTGCCAGCAGCTCAACAGGGGCTGGGGAGACCCAGTACTTC,CASSSTGAGETQYF
NA,NA,TRBJ1-6,TRBV1,TGCACCAGCAGCCAGTTCGCGGGACAGGGTAGTTCGGGCTCCTATAATTCACCCCTCCACTTT,CTSSQFAGQGSSGSYNSPLHF
TRBD1,NA,TRBJ1-3,TRBV19,TGTGCCAGTAGCCTAACAGGGGAACCTGGAAACACCATATATTTT,CASSLTGEPGNTIYF
NA,NA,TRBJ2-7,TRBV5-1,TGCGCCAGCAGCTACCGGACAGAATACGAGCAGTACTTC,CASSYRTEYEQYF
NA,NA,TRBJ1-1,TRBV6-5,TGTGCCAGCACTCTACGGGACACCGAATTCGAAGCTTTCTTT,CASTLRDTEFEAFF
TRBD1,NA,TRBJ1-5,TRBV4-1,TGCGCCAGCAGCCTAAACCCGGGACAGGGACAGCCCCAGCATTTT,CASSLNPGQGQPQHF
TRBD2,once,TRBJ2-5,TRBV7-2,TGTGCCAGCAGCCGGAGCGGGAGCCAAGAGACCCAGTACTTC,CASSRSGSQETQYF